This T cell receptor beta chain was captured by sequencing in a study of blood T cell repertoires in COVID-19. Overall study: Sites in the United States, Italy and Spain provided acute and convalescent COVID-19 samples.

Recruited during active infection, patients (from Seattle) were subsequently followed longitudinally. In the authors' methods: How many nucleated cells were present was estimated from reference gene primer amplification. TCRdb keeps only in-frame clones here, not all; method: immunoSEQ multiplex PCR. For V, J and clone size, that table is used; D and trimming come from the DNA. Among under 250,000 clones listed, 85% were seen once. Germline V lookup: CDR1 KGHSY, CDR2 FQNENV. The junction had 3 bases not matched to a gene; V was cut back by 0 bases and J by 4 bases. CDR3 size: 15 residues. Sequenced: peripheral blood. This clonotype originated in a woman aged 70-85 years with COVID-19, enrolled during active disease. This rearrangement joins TRBV16 to TRBJ1-2; 9 bases line up with TRBD1. The CDR3 here is CASSQSGTGIYGYTF. The CDR3 DNA reads as TGTGCCAGCAGCCAATCCGGGACAGGGATCTATGGCTACACCTTC.